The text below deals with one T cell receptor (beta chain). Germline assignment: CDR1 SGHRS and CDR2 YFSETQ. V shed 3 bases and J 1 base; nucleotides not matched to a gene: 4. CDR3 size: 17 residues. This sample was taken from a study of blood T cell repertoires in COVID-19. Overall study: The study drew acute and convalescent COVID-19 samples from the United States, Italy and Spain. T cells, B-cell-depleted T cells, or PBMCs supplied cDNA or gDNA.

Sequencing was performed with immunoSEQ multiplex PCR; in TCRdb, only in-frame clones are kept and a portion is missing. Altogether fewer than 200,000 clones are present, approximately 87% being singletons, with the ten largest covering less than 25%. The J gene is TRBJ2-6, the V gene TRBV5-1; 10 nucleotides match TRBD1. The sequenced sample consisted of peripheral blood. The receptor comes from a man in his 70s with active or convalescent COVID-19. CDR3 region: CASSSLDRGSGANVLTF. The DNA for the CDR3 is TGCGCCAGCAGCTCCTTGGACAGGGGGTCTGGGGCCAACGTCCTGACTTTC.